These T cell receptor beta chains were read from a single sample in a study of T-cell memory formation after mild COVID-19. TCRdb independently ran MiXCR on the 5' RACE reads; one entry per CDR3 protein. The data contain about 600,000 distinct CDR3 sequences, less than 25% of them singletons. The source material was PBMCs or a T cell subset sorted from them (not recorded which). The receptors stem from an adult woman who had mild COVID-19 (a few samples of this study predate the infection). Cell type and time point are not known. CDR3s include the opening cysteine and the closing phenylalanine or tryptophan. A D gene is named only where the DNA matches it firmly. Some rows mark clone size as missing; the rest say once, few, many or name a class of expanded clone.

j_gene | d_gene | abundance | v_gene | CDR3aa | CDR3nt
TRBJ1-1 | - | few | TRBV10-3 | CAISGGSSGEAFF | TGTGCCATCAGTGGGGGAAGTAGCGGCGAAGCTTTCTTT
TRBJ1-2 | - | few | TRBV24-1 | CATSDLRSGGYGYTF | TGTGCCACCAGTGACCTCAGGTCCGGGGGGTATGGCTACACCTTC
TRBJ2-2 | - | - | TRBV7-9 | CASRSGLELFF | TGTGCCAGCAGGTCTGGGTTGGAGCTGTTTTTT
TRBJ2-3 | TRBD2 | - | TRBV20-1 | CSASLAGGKSFTDTQYF | TGCAGTGCTAGTCTAGCGGGGGGGAAAAGTTTCACAGATACGCAGTATTTT
TRBJ2-1 | TRBD2 | few | TRBV20-1 | CSALESSGSHEQFF | TGCAGTGCTTTAGAAAGTAGCGGGAGCCATGAGCAGTTCTTC
TRBJ1-2 | - | few | TRBV5-1 | CASSFGFRDDNYGYTF | TGCGCCAGCAGCTTCGGGTTCAGGGACGATAACTATGGCTACACCTTC
TRBJ2-5 | TRBD1 | few | TRBV6-2/TRBV6-3 | CASTNRQGGETQYF | TGTGCCAGCACAAACCGACAGGGGGGAGAGACCCAGTACTTC
TRBJ1-2 | - | once | TRBV5-1 | CASSFQGRDGYTF | TGCGCCAGCAGCTTCCAGGGAAGAGATGGCTACACCTTC
TRBJ1-1 | TRBD1 | - | TRBV18 | CASSPIQGEAFF | TGTGCCAGCTCACCGATCCAGGGGGAGGCTTTCTTT
TRBJ2-7 | TRBD1 | - | TRBV7-8 | CASSPLNRDRFFDEQYF | TGTGCCAGCAGCCCCCTGAACCGGGACAGGTTCTTCGACGAGCAGTACTTC
TRBJ2-3 | - | few | TRBV12-3/TRBV12-4 | CASSLPGYRAADTQYF | TGTGCCAGCAGTTTACCCGGGTACAGGGCGGCAGATACGCAGTATTTT
TRBJ2-7 | TRBD1 | - | TRBV7-9 | CASSLPDRDDSYEQYF | TGTGCCAGCAGCTTACCCGACAGGGACGACTCCTACGAGCAGTACTTC
TRBJ2-3 | - | - | TRBV4-3 | CASSPHQVEPRTDTQYF | TGCGCCAGCAGCCCCCACCAAGTCGAGCCCCGCACAGATACGCAGTATTTT
TRBJ1-2 | - | few | TRBV7-9 | CASSLWTPSYGYTF | TGTGCCAGCAGCTTATGGACACCGAGCTATGGCTACACCTTC
TRBJ2-1 | - | few | TRBV25-1 | CASSRQTDPNEQFF | TGTGCCAGCAGTCGGCAAACCGATCCCAATGAGCAGTTCTTC
TRBJ2-4 | - | many | TRBV5-1 | CASSPRVDGENIQYF | TGCGCCAGCAGCCCTCGGGTGGATGGAGAAAACATTCAGTACTTC
TRBJ2-7 | - | - | TRBV7-2 | CASSPTAGRSYEQYF | TGTGCCAGCAGCCCAACGGCAGGGAGGTCCTACGAGCAGTACTTC
TRBJ2-5 | TRBD2 | - | TRBV12-3/TRBV12-4 | CASSQAASGGQETQYF | TGTGCCAGCAGCCAGGCGGCTAGCGGGGGACAAGAGACCCAGTACTTC
TRBJ1-5 | - | few | TRBV24-1 | CATSDPGNQPQHF | TGTGCCACCAGTGATCCAGGGAATCAGCCCCAGCATTTT
TRBJ1-5 | - | few | TRBV14 | CASSQPDGNQPQHF | TGTGCCAGCAGCCAGCCTGATGGCAATCAGCCCCAGCATTTT